This T cell receptor beta chain originates from a study of neurological immune-mediated disorders. CDR1 and CDR2 (germline): DFQATT, SNEGSKA (reference sequence). This CDR3 has 14 residues. Between the trimmed V and J ends, which lost 0 bases and 3 bases, there was a span of 11 bases. Template-switch 5'RACE cDNA synthesis added a 10-nucleotide unique molecular identifier. TCRdb redid the calling of the 5' RACE reads with MiXCR, one entry per CDR3 protein. The sample lists tens of thousands of distinct CDR3 sequences; around 7.8% were seen once. In its sample, this clonotype was seen many times. The V and J genes are TRBV20-1 and TRBJ1-1, with D perhaps matching TRBD1 (6 bases). Material for sequencing was PBMCs. The sequence was collected from a woman aged 35 to 49 in good health. The CDR3 spells CSARDPGGHTEAFF. In DNA, the CDR3 is TGCAGTGCTAGAGATCCGGGGGGCCACACTGAAGCTTTCTTT.